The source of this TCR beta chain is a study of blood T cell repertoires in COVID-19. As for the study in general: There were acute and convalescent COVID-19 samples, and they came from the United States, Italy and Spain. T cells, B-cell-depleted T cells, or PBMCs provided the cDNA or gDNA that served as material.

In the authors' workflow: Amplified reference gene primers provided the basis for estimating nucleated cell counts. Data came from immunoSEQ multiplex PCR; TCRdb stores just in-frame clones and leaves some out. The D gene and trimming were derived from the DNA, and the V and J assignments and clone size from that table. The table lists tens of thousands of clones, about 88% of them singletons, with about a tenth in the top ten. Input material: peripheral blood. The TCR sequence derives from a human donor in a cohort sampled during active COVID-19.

CDR3 bases: TGTGCCAGCAGTTGGGGACAGGGTAACACTGAAGCTTTCTTT. This codes for CASSWGQGNTEAFF. The V call is TRBV27, the J call TRBJ1-1, with TRBD1 identical over 9 bases. CDR1 and CDR2 from the germline V gene are MNHEY and SMNVEV (reference sequence). Trimming cost V 4 bases and J 2 bases; bases outside gene matches: 2. The CDR3 has 14 residues.